These 4 T cell receptor beta chains originate from one sample sequenced in a study of blood T cell repertoires in COVID-19. Assay used: immunoSEQ multiplex PCR; TCRdb lists only in-frame clones, some missing. Seen here are roughly 200,000 clones, roughly 80% observed once, and the top ten hold 15% to 20%. The sequenced sample consisted of peripheral blood. The receptors were gathered from an elderly woman with active or convalescent COVID-19.

The J gene is TRBJ1-6, the V gene TRBV7-2; D is ambiguous. The CDR3 extends over 17 amino acids. From germline, CDR1 is SGHTA and CDR2 FQGNSA. Trimming left V 3 bases short and J 7 bases short, with 19 bases between. In DNA form, the CDR3 reads TGTGCCAGCAGCTTTATGTCTGCGGGCGGACTCAATTCACCCCTCCACTTT. This translates into CASSFMSAGGLNSPLHF.

This chain connects TRBV7-8 to TRBJ2-7, with 7 bases matching TRBD1. This CDR3 has 16 amino acids. The junction had 10 bases not matched to a gene; V was cut back by 1 base and J by 4 bases. Germline values: CDR1 SGHVS, CDR2 FQNEAQ. The CDR3 loop is CASSLVKGARIYEQYF. The CDR3 DNA reads TGTGCCAGCAGCTTAGTCAAGGGGGCGAGGATATACGAGCAGTACTTC. Full variable domain (rest looked up from reference TRBV7-8 and TRBJ2-7): GAGVSQSPRYKVAKRGQDVALRCDPISGHVSLFWYQQALGQGPEFLTYFQNEAQLDKSGLPSDRFFAERPEGSVSTLKIQRTQQEDSAVYLCASSLVKGARIYEQYFGPGTRLTVT.

The genes are TRBV5-1 and TRBJ2-7; TRBD1 is a possible D gene (6 bases). V was shortened by 8 bases and J by 7 bases, with 19 bases between the two germline ends. Germline lookup yields CDR1 SGHRS and CDR2 YFSETQ. CDR3 length equals 13 residues. Here the CDR3 reads CASRDTESGEQYF. The CDR3 DNA follows: TGCGCCAGTCGGGACACAGAGTCGGGGGAGCAGTACTTC.

The V call is TRBV6-5, the J call TRBJ2-3; 9 nucleotides align to TRBD1. The CDR3 sequence is 15 residues long. Germline assignment: CDR1 MNHEY and CDR2 SVGAGI. V dropped 0 bases and J dropped 4; count of bases not matched to a gene: 2. CDR3 in DNA: TGTGCCAGCAGTTACTCGGACAGGGGCGCAGATACGCAGTATTTT. It yields the protein CASSYSDRGADTQYF.